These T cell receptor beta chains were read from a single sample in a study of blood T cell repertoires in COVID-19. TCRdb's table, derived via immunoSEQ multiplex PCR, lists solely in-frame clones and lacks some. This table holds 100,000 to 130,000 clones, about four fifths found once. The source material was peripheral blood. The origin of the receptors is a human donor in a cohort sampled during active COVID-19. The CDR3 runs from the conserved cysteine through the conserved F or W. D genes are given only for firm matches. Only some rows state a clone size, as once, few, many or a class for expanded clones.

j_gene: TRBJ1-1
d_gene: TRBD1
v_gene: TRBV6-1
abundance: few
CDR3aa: CASSDMWAGGINTEAFF
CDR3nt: TGTGCCAGCAGTGATATGTGGGCAGGGGGCATAAACACTGAAGCTTTCTTT

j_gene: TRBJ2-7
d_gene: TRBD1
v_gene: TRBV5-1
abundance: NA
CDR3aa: CASSFGQGIYEQYF
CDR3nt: TGCGCCAGCAGCTTTGGACAGGGCATCTACGAGCAGTACTTC

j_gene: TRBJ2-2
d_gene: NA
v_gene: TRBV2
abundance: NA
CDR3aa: CASMGQNTGELFF
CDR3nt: TGTGCCAGCATGGGCCAGAACACCGGGGAGCTGTTTTTT

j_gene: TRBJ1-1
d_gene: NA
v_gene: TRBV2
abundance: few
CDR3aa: CASSAQLTENTEAFF
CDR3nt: TGTGCCAGCAGTGCACAATTGACAGAGAACACTGAAGCTTTCTTT

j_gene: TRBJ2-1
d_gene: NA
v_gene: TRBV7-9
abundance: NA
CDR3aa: CASSLISNEQFF
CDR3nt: TGTGCCAGCAGCTTAATCTCGAATGAGCAGTTCTTC

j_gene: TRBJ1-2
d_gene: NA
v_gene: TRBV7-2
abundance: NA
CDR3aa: CASSPTGGLYGYTF
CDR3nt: TGTGCCAGCAGCCCGACCGGGGGTCTCTATGGCTACACCTTC

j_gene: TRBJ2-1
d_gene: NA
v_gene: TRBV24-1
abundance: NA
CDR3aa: CATSDLTGEQFF
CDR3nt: TGTGCCACCAGTGACCTTACAGGAGAGCAGTTCTTC

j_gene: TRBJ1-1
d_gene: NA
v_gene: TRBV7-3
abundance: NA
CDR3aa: CASSPTGRGNTNTEAFF
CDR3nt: TGTGCCAGCAGCCCGACCGGGCGGGGAAATACGAACACTGAAGCTTTCTTT

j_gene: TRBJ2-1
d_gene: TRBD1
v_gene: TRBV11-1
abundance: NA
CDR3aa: CASSFWTGSNEQFF
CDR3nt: TGTGCCAGCAGCTTTTGGACAGGGTCCAATGAGCAGTTCTTC

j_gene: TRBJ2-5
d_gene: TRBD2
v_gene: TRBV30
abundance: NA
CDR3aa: CAWSTSVGTQYF
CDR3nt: TGTGCCTGGAGTACTAGCGTGGGGACCCAGTACTTC

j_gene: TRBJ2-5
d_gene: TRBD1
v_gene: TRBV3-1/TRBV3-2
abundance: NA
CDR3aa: CASSFRQGQETQYF
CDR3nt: TGTGCCAGCAGCTTCCGACAGGGACAAGAGACCCAGTACTTC

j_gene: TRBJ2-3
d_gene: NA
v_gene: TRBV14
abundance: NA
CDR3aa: CASSQGSQAYTDTQYF
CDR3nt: TGTGCCAGCAGCCAAGGCTCGCAAGCCTACACAGATACGCAGTATTTT

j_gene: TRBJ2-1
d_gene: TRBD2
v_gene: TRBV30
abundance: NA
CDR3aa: CAWSVSRTSGRFYNEQFF
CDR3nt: TGTGCCTGGAGCGTTAGCCGGACTAGCGGGAGGTTCTACAATGAGCAGTTCTTC

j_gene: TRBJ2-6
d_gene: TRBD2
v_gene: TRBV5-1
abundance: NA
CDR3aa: CASSLAGGISGANVLTF
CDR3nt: TGCGCCAGCAGCTTGGCCGGGGGGATCTCTGGGGCCAACGTCCTGACTTTC

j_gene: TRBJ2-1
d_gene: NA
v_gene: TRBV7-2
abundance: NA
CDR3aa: CASRLGWGDSTYNEQFF
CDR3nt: TGTGCCAGCAGGCTGGGATGGGGGGACTCGACCTACAATGAGCAGTTCTTC

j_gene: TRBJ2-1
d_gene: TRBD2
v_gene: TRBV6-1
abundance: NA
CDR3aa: CASSEAALVGTSGSHEQFF
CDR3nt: TGTGCCAGCAGTGAAGCCGCATTAGTCGGGACTAGCGGGAGTCATGAGCAGTTCTTC

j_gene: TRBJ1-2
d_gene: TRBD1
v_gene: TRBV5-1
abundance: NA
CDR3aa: CASSETGGSNYGYTF
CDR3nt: TGCGCCAGCAGCGAAACAGGGGGCTCGAACTATGGCTACACCTTC

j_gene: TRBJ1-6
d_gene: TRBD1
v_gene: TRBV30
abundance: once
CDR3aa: CASDPGQGLRDSPLHF
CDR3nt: TGTGCCTCCGACCCGGGACAGGGGTTAAGGGATTCACCCCTCCACTTT

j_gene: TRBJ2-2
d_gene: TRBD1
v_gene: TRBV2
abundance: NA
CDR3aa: CASSEWVTGAGELFF
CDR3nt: TGTGCCAGCAGTGAATGGGTGACAGGGGCCGGGGAGCTGTTTTTT

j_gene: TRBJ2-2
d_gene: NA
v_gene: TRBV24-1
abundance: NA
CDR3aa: CATSVGSGVTELFF
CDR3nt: TGTGCCACCAGTGTCGGGTCAGGGGTGACGGAGCTGTTTTTT

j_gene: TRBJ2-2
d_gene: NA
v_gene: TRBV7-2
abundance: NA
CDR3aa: CASKPHGAGELFF
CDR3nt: TGTGCCAGCAAGCCGCACGGGGCCGGGGAGCTGTTTTTT

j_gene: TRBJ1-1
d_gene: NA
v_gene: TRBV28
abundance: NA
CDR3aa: CASMSGQIFEAFF
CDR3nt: TGTGCCAGCATGTCTGGGCAGATCTTTGAAGCTTTCTTT

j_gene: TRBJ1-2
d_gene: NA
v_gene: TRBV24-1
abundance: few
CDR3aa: CATSDLRTLVSYTF
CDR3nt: TGTGCCACCAGTGATTTGCGGACATTGGTTAGCTACACCTTC

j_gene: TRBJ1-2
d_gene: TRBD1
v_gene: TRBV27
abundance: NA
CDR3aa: CASSRQGRGYGYTF
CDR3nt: TGTGCCAGCAGTAGACAGGGTCGGGGCTATGGCTACACCTTC

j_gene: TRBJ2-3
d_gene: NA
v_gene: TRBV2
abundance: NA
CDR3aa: CASSEPSGFTDTQYF
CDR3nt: TGTGCCAGCAGTGAACCGAGCGGGTTCACAGATACGCAGTATTTT

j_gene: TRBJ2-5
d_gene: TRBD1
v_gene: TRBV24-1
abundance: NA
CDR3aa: CATSPHGRGQETQYF
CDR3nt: TGTGCCACCAGTCCCCACGGCAGGGGGCAAGAGACCCAGTACTTC

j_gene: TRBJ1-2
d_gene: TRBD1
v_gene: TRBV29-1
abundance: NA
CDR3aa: CSVRDRENYGYTF
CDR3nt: TGCAGCGTACGGGACAGGGAAAACTATGGCTACACCTTC

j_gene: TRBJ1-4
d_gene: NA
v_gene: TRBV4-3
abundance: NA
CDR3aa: CATKRTVATNEKLFF
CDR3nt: TGCGCCACCAAGAGGACTGTAGCAACTAATGAAAAACTGTTTTTT

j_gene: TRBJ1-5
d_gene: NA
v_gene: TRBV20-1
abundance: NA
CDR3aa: CSASTFSNQPQHF
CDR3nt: TGCAGTGCTAGTACTTTTAGCAATCAGCCCCAGCATTTT

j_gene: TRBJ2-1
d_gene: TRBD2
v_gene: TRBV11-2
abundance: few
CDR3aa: CASSSPGLAGVGADNEQFF
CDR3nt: TGTGCCAGCAGCTCTCCGGGACTAGCGGGAGTGGGAGCGGACAATGAGCAGTTCTTC

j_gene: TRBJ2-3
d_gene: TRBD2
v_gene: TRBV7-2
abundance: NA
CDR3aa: CASSSQGLAGGSDTQYF
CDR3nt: TGTGCCAGCAGCTCCCAGGGACTAGCGGGAGGGTCAGATACGCAGTATTTT

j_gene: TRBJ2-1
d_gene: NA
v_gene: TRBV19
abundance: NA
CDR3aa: CASSGAVSYNEQFF
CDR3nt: TGTGCCAGTAGTGGGGCAGTGTCCTACAATGAGCAGTTCTTC

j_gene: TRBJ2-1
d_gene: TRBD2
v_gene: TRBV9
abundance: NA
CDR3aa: CASSKGTSVYNEQFF
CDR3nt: TGTGCCAGCAGCAAAGGGACTAGCGTCTACAATGAGCAGTTCTTC

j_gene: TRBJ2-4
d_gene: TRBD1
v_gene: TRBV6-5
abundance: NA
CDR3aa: CASRRPGQGNIQYF
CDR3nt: TGTGCCAGCAGACGCCCGGGACAGGGAAACATTCAGTACTTC

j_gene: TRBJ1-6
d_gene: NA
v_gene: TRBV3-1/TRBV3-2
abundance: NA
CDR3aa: CASSQAGINSPLHF
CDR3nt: TGTGCCAGCAGCCAAGCAGGTATCAATTCACCCCTCCACTTT

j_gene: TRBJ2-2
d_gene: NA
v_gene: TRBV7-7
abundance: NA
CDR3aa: CASSQLSSSGTGSGGELFF
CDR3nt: TGTGCTAGCAGCCAACTATCCTCCAGCGGTACGGGGTCCGGCGGGGAGCTGTTTTTT

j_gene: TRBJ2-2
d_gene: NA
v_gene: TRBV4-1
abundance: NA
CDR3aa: CASSQEVTGSNTGELFF
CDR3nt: TGCGCCAGCAGCCAAGAAGTAACGGGTTCGAACACCGGGGAGCTGTTTTTT

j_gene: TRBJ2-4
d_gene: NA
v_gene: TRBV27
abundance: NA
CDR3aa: CASSVWGDGAKNIQYF
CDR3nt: TGTGCCAGCAGTGTGTGGGGGGATGGGGCCAAAAACATTCAGTACTTC

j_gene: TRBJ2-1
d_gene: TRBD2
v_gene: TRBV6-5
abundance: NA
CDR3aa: CASSPGLASNEQFF
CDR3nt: TGTGCCAGCAGCCCGGGACTAGCGTCCAATGAGCAGTTCTTC

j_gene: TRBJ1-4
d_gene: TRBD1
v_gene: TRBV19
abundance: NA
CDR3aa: CASSIFDRATNEKLFF
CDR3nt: TGTGCCAGTAGCATATTCGACAGGGCAACTAATGAAAAACTGTTTTTT

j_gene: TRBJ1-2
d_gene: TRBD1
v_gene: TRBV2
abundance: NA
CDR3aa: CASSESQGVSGYTF
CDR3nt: TGTGCCAGCAGTGAAAGTCAGGGGGTGTCTGGCTACACCTTC

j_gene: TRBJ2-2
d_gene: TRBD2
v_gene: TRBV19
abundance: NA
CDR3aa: CASRGLAGGVLNTGELFF
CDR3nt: TGTGCCAGTCGCGGACTAGCGGGAGGGGTACTGAACACCGGGGAGCTGTTTTTT

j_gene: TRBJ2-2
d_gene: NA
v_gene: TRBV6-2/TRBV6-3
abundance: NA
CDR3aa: CASSYSGSGNTGELFF
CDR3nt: TGTGCCAGCAGTTACTCGGGGAGCGGGAACACCGGGGAGCTGTTTTTT

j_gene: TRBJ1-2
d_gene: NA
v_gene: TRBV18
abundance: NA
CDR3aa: CASSPVSDYGYTF
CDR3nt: TGTGCCAGCTCACCGGTCAGTGACTATGGCTACACCTTC

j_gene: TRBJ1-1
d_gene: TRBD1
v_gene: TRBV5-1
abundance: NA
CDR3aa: CASSLPTGSNTEAFF
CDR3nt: TGCGCCAGCAGCTTGCCGACAGGGAGTAACACTGAAGCTTTCTTT

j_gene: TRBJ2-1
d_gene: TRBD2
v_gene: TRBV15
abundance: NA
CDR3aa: CATSRGLAGNNEQFF
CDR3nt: TGTGCCACCAGCAGAGGACTAGCGGGAAACAATGAGCAGTTCTTC

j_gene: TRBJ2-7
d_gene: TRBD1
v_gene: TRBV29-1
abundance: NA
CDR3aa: CSVEEGQGTYEQYF
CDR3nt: TGCAGCGTTGAAGAAGGACAGGGGACCTACGAGCAGTACTTC

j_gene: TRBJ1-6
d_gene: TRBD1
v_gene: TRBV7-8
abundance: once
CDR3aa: CASSLGQGASSYNSPLHF
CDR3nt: TGTGCCAGCAGCTTAGGACAGGGGGCGAGCTCCTATAATTCACCCCTCCACTTT

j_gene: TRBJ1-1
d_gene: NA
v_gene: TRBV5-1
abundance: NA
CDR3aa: CASSLQPGQNTEAFF
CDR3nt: TGCGCCAGCAGCCTCCAGCCCGGACAGAACACTGAAGCTTTCTTT

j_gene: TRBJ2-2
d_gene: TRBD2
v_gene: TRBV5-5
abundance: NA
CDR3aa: CASSWEASGVTGELFF
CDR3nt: TGTGCCAGCAGCTGGGAGGCTAGCGGAGTAACCGGGGAGCTGTTTTTT

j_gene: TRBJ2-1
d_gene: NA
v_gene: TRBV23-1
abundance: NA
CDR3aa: CASSQSRPLGEYNEQFF
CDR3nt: TGCGCCAGCAGTCAATCGAGACCTCTCGGGGAATACAATGAGCAGTTCTTC

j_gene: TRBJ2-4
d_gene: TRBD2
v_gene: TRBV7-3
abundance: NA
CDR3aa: CASSLGGTKNIQYF
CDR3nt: TGTGCCAGCAGCTTGGGGGGGACCAAAAACATTCAGTACTTC

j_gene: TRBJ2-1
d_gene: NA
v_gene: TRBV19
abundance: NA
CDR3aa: CASSLGSRNEQFF
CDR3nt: TGTGCCAGCAGTTTAGGTTCCCGTAATGAGCAGTTCTTC

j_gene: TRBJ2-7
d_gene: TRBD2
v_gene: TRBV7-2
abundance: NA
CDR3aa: CASSPSGRVGEQYF
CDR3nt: TGTGCCAGCAGCCCAAGCGGGAGGGTCGGCGAGCAGTACTTC

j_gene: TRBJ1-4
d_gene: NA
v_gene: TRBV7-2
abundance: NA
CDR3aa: CASSLGSGAIPSEKLFF
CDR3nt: TGTGCCAGCAGCTTGGGCTCAGGGGCGATCCCTAGTGAAAAACTGTTTTTT